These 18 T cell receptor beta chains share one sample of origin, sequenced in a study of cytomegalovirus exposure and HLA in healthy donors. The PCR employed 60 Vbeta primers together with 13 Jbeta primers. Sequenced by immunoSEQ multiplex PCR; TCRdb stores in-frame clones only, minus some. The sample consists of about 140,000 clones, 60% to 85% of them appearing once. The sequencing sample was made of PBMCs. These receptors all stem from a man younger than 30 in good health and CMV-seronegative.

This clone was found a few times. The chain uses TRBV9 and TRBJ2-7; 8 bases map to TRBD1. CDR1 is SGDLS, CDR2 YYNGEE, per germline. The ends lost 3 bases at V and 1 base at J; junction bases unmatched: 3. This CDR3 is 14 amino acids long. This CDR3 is CASSAGDRSYEQYF. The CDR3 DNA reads TGTGCCAGCAGCGCCGGGGACAGGTCCTACGAGCAGTACTTC.

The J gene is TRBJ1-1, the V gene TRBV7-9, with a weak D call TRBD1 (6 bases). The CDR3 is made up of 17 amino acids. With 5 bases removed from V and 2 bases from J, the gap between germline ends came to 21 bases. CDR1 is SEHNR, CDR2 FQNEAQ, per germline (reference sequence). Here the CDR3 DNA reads TGTGCCAGCAGCGTAGGCCGGGGGGCCCAACTAAACACTGAAGCTTTCTTT. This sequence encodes CASSVGRGAQLNTEAFF.

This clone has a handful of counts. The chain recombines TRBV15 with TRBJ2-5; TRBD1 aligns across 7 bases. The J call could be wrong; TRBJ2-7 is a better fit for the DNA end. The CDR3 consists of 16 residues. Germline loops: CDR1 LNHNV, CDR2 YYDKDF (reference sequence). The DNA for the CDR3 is TGTGCCACCAGCAGTCGACAGGGTTTTAGCTCCTACGAGCAGTACTTC. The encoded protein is CATSSRQGFSSYEQYF.

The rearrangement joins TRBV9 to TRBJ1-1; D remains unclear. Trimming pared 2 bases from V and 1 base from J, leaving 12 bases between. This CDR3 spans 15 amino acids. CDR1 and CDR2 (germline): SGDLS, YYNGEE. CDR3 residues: CASSVEGLPNTEAFF. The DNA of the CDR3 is TGTGCCAGCAGCGTGGAGGGCCTCCCGAACACTGAAGCTTTCTTT.

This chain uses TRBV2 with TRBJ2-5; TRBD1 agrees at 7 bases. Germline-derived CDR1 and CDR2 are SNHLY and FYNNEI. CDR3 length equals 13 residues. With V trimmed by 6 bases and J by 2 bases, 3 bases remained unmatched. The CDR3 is CASRRDRQETQYF. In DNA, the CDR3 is TGTGCCAGCAGAAGGGACAGACAAGAGACCCAGTACTTC.

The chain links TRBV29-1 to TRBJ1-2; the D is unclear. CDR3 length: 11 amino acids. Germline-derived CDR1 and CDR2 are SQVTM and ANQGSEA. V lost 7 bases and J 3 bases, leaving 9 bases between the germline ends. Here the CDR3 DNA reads TGCAGCGCTGTCGGGGACTATGGCTACACCTTC. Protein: CSAVGDYGYTF.

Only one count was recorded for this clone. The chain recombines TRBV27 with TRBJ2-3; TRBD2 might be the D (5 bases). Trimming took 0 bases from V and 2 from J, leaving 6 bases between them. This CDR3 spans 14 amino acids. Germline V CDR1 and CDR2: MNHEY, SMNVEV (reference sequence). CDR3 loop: CASSLSGDTDTQYF. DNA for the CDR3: TGTGCCAGCAGTTTATCGGGAGACACAGATACGCAGTATTTT.

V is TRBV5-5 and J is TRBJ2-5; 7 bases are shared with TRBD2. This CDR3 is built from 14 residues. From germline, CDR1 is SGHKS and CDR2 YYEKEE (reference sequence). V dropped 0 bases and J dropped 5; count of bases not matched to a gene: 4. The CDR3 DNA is TGTGCCAGCAGCTTGGGAAGGGGAGGGGAGACCCAGTACTTC. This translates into CASSLGRGGETQYF.

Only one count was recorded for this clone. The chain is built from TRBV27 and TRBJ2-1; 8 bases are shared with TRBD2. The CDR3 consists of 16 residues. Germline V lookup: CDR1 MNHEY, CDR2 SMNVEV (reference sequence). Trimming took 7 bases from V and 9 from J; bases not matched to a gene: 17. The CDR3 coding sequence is TGTGCCAGCACCTCGGGGAGCGGGGGCCTTTACGGTGAGCAGTTCTTC. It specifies CASTSGSGGLYGEQFF.

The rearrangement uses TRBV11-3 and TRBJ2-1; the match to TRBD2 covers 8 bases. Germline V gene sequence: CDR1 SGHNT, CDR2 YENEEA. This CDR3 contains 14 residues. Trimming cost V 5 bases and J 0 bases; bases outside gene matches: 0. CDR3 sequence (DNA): TGTGCCAGCAGCCGGGGGGGCTCCTACAATGAGCAGTTCTTC. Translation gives CASSRGGSYNEQFF.

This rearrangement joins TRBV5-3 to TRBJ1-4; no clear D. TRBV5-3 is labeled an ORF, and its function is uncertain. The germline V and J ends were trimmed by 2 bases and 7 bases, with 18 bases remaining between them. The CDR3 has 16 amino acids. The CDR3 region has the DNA TGTGCCAGAAGCTTTGTAGCGGGTAACAAGGGTGAAAAACTGTTTTTT. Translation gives CARSFVAGNKGEKLFF.

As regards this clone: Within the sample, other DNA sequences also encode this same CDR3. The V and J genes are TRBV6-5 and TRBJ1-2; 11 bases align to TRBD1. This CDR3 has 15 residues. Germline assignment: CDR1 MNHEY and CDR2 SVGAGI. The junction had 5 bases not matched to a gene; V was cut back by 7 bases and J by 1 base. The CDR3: CASTRTGGLNYGYTF. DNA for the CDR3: TGTGCCAGCACCAGGACAGGGGGCCTTAACTATGGCTACACCTTC.

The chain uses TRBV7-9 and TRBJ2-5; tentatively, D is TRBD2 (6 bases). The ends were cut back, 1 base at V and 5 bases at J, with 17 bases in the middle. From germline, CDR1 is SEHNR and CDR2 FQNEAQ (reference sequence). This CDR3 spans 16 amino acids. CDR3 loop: CASSLGAAGRVETQYF. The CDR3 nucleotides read TGTGCCAGCAGCTTAGGTGCGGCGGGAAGGGTGGAGACCCAGTACTTC.

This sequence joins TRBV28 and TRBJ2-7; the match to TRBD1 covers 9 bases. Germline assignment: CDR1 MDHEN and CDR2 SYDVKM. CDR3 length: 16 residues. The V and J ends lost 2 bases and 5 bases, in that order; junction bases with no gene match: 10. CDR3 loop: CASSLRGLRQGDEQYF. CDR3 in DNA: TGTGCCAGCAGTTTAAGGGGTTTAAGACAGGGGGACGAGCAGTACTTC.

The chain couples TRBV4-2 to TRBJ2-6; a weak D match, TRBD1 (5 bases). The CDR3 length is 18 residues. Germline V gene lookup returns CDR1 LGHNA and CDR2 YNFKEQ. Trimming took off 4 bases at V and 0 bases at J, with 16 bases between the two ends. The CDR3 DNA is TGTGCCAGCAGCCGAGACGGCAGGGAAAACTCTGGGGCCAACGTCCTGACTTTC. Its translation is CASSRDGRENSGANVLTF.

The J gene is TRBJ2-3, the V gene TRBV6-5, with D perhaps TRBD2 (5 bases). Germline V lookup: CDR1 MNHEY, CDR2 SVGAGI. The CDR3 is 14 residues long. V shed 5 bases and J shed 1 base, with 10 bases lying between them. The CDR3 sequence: CASSPSRRTDTQYF. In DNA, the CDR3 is TGTGCCAGCAGTCCTAGCCGGCGCACAGATACGCAGTATTTT.

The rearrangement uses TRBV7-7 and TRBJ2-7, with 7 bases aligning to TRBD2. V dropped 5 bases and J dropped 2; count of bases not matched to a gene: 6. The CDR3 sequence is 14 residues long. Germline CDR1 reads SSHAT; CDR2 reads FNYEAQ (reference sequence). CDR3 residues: CASSAASGPYEQYF. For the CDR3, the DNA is TGTGCCAGCAGCGCCGCTAGCGGCCCCTACGAGCAGTACTTC.

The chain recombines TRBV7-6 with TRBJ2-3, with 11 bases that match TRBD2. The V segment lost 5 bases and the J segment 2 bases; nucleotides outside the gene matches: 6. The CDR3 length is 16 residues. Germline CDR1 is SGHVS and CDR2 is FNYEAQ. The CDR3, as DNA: TGTGCCAGCAGCGTGACTAGCGGGGCCCCCACAGATACGCAGTATTTT. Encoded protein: CASSVTSGAPTDTQYF.